A selection of T cell receptor beta chains follows, all from one sample in a study of beta chain features in type 1 diabetes. Clones were sequenced by immunoSEQ multiplex PCR, and TCRdb holds only the in-frame ones, with some missing. In the table there are about 150,000 clones, over 9% of which are singletons. The sample consisted of central memory CD4+ T cells from blood. Source of these receptors: a young man with type 1 diabetes. Each CDR3 is given with its conserved first and last residue. Each record gives: J gene, V gene, clone size, CDR3 protein. Size values are once, few and many counts, or a class for expanded clones, and some rows have none.

TRBJ2-5 TRBV29-1 few CSVSGLQETQYF
TRBJ2-3 TRBV11-3 NA CASSSGGSTDTQYF
TRBJ2-1 TRBV4-2 few CASSQDSTPSRYNEQFF
TRBJ2-5 TRBV5-1 few CASVRDYLTGETQYF
TRBJ2-7 TRBV2 few CASSYYYEQYF
TRBJ2-3 TRBV15 once CATSRNPGLAGVDTQYF
TRBJ1-4 TRBV29-1 few CSVGQNEKLFF
TRBJ2-7 TRBV29-1 few CSVGRTGGATEQYF
TRBJ1-5 TRBV28 few CASSLRTANQPQHF
TRBJ2-2 TRBV5-8 few CASSFDRGSTGELFF
TRBJ2-7 TRBV18 NA CASSPGSQTGEQYF
TRBJ2-6 TRBV7-9 few CASRRTTPVLTF
TRBJ2-6 TRBV7-2 few CASSSLGANVLTF
TRBJ1-1 TRBV18 NA CASSPRQGNTEAFF
TRBJ2-2 TRBV18 few CASSPNLVGNTGELFF
TRBJ2-1 TRBV2 few CASGRLTVATSYNEQFF
TRBJ2-7 TRBV7-9 NA CASSLRGYEQYF
TRBJ2-7 TRBV9 NA CASSPRGYEQYF
TRBJ2-7 TRBV7-6 NA CASSLESRGEQYF
TRBJ2-7 TRBV28 NA CASSANEQYF
TRBJ2-7 TRBV28 NA CASSSGGGSYEQYF
TRBJ2-3 TRBV7-2 NA CASSFLSSGGRADTQYF
TRBJ2-3 TRBV2 few CASSEQGRDTQYF
TRBJ2-7 TRBV28 few CASSPWTSGSYEQYF